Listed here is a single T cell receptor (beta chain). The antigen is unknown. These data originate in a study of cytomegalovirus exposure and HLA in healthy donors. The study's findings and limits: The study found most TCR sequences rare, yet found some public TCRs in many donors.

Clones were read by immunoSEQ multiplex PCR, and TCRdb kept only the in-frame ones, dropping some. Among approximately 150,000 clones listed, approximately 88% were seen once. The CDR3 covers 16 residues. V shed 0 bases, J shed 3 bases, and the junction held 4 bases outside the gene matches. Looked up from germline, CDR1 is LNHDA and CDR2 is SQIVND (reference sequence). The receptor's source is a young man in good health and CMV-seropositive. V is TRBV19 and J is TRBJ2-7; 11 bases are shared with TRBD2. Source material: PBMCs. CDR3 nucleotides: TGTGCCAGTAGTATAGATGGGACTAGCGGTTACTACGAGCAGTACTTC. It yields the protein CASSIDGTSGYYEQYF.